The source of this T cell receptor (beta chain) is a study of T cell responses to AZD1222 COVID-19 vaccine. Study outcomes and limitations: Donors, mostly white British, included more females; clonal diversity was possibly underestimated. Rises in breadth and depth of Spike-specific TCRs came after two AZD1222 doses.

Trimming left V 4 bases short and J 3 bases short, with 8 bases between. This CDR3 is 12 amino acids long. Germline V gene data show CDR1 as SGHRS and CDR2 as YFSETQ. Second doses were pooled across both intervals (about 4 or about 12 weeks). Generated by immunoSEQ multiplex PCR, the TCRdb table keeps only in-frame clones and is missing some. The sample lists about 130,000 clones, 80% to 95% seen once, with approximately 7% in the top ten. A remark on this clone: What it binds is unknown.

Here the sequenced sample was peripheral blood, taken 28 days after the second AZD1222 dose. The chain recombines TRBV5-1 with TRBJ2-7; D possibly corresponds to TRBD2 (5 bases). The source is an adult who received the AZD1222 COVID-19 vaccine. As DNA, the CDR3 is TGCGCCAGCAGCGGTACTAGCTACGAGCAGTACTTC. It translates to CASSGTSYEQYF.